The clone carrying this TCR beta chain came up once. Its antigen is unidentified. The ends were cut back, 0 bases at V and 1 base at J, with 18 bases in the middle. This CDR3 has 17 amino acids. The V gene's germline CDR1 is GTSNPN and CDR2 SVGIG (reference sequence). This entry comes from a study of shared clonotypes between healthy human individuals. Study results and limitations: Compared with memory subsets, naive subsets generally had larger estimated richness. Only blood was sampled; tissue repertoires likely differ.

Each cell subset's genomic DNA was divided evenly among several immunoSEQ plates. Produced via immunoSEQ multiplex PCR; TCRdb's table is partial and in-frame only. The sample contains some 2 million clones, about 95% of which appear only once. CD45RO-negative cells were positively selected for CCR7, leaving out terminally differentiated effector memory CD45RA+ cells. This sequence was found in a man in his late teens or twenties in good health. Sequencing used naive CD8+ T cells sorted from blood. V usage is TRBV30 and J usage is TRBJ2-5; D not resolved. The CDR3 DNA sequence: TGTGCCTGGAGTGTATTTGGCAGCGAGGCCCTCCAAGAGACCCAGTACTTC. This gives the protein CAWSVFGSEALQETQYF.